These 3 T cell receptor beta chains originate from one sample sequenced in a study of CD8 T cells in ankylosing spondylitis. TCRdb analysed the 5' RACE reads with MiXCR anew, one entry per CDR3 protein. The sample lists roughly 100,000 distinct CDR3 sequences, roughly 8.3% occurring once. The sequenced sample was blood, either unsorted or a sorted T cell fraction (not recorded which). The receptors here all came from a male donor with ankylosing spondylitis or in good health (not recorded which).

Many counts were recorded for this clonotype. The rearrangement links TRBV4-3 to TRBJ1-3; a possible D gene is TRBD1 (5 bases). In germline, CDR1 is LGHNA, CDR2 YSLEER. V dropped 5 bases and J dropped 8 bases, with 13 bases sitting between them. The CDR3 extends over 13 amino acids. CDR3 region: CASSRGHGDTIYF. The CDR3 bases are TGCGCCAGCAGCAGAGGACATGGGGACACCATATATTTT.

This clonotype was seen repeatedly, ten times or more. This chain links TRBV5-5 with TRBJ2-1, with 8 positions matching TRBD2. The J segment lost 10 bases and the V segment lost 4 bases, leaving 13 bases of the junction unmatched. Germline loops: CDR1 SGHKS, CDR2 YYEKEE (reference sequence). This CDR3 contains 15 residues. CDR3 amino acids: CASSRTSGRNNEQFF. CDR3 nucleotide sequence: TGTGCCAGCAGCCGTACTAGCGGTAGAAATAACGAGCAGTTCTTC.

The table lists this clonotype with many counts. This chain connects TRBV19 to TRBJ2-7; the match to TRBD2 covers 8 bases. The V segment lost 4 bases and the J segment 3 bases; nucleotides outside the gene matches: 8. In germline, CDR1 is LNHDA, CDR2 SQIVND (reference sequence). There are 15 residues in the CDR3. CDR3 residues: CASSTASGPIYEQYF. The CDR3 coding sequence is TGTGCCAGTAGTACCGCTAGCGGGCCAATCTACGAGCAGTACTTC.